This T cell receptor beta chain was recorded in a study of cytomegalovirus exposure and HLA in healthy donors. 60 Vbeta and 13 Jbeta primers were used in PCR. TCRdb keeps only in-frame clones here, not all; method: immunoSEQ multiplex PCR. The table records 250,000 to 350,000 clones, 70% to 90% of them present only once. Concerning this clone: Its antigen is not known. The identical CDR3 is also encoded by other nucleotide sequences in the sample.

The study, taken as a whole, reports: Near-uniform donor sequencing depth was presumed by presence/absence analyses.

CDR3 size: 13 residues. V was pared by 4 bases and J by 7 bases, with 13 bases between. Germline lookup yields CDR1 SGHVS and CDR2 FNYEAQ. The clonotype originates from a man aged 40-55 years in good health and CMV-seropositive. Sequencing was carried out using PBMCs. The V gene is TRBV7-6, the J gene TRBJ1-1; the D gene is possibly TRBD1 (5 bases). The CDR3 protein is CASSSIQANEAFF. CDR3 DNA: TGTGCCAGCAGCTCCATACAGGCGAATGAAGCTTTCTTT.